Each of the 8 T cell receptor beta chains below was sequenced from the same sample in a study of blood T cell repertoires in COVID-19. Repertoires were generated with immunoSEQ multiplex PCR, while TCRdb's copy carries only in-frame clones and drops some. Of 180,000 or so clones listed, around 85% are singletons. The material sequenced was peripheral blood. Every receptor here comes from a woman aged 55-70 years with acute or convalescent COVID-19.

CDR3 bases: TGTGCCAGCAGTGAAAGGGGGCCGACCTACGAGCAGTACTTC. Translating it yields CASSERGPTYEQYF. The chain carries TRBV6-1 and TRBJ2-7; 7 bases map to TRBD1. This CDR3 contains 14 residues. Germline trimming cut 2 bases from V and 2 bases from J; bases unmatched to any gene: 3. CDR1 MNHNS and CDR2 SASEGT come from the germline V gene.

The rearrangement joins TRBV19 to TRBJ1-1, with 8 bases fitting TRBD1. The CDR3 sequence is 14 residues long. J lost 9 bases, V lost 4 bases, and 10 bases had no gene match. Germline CDR1 is LNHDA and CDR2 is SQIVND (reference sequence). CDR3: CASSKPGTGEKAFF. The CDR3 DNA reads as TGTGCCAGTAGTAAACCAGGGACAGGCGAGAAAGCTTTCTTT.

The J gene is TRBJ2-3, the V gene TRBV5-1; tentatively, D is TRBD1 (5 bases). This CDR3 has 15 residues. Germline V CDR1 and CDR2: SGHRS, YFSETQ. Deletions cut 0 bases from V and 3 bases from J, with 11 bases between. CDR3 nucleotides: TGCGCCAGCAGCTTGGCAGGGCTTGGGACAGATACGCAGTATTTT. As protein: CASSLAGLGTDTQYF.

This chain uses TRBV3-1 (or the pseudogene TRBV3-2) with TRBJ2-3, with TRBD1 matching 8 bases. The ends lost 8 bases at V and 0 bases at J; junction bases unmatched: 7. This CDR3 contains 15 residues. Germline CDR1 LGHDT, CDR2 YNNKEL (reference sequence). The CDR3 DNA is TGTGCCAGCCGACCAGGGGGCGGTAGCACAGATACGCAGTATTTT. Protein product: CASRPGGGSTDTQYF.

The chain joins TRBV11-1 to TRBJ2-1; 8 positions agree with TRBD2. Unmatched junction bases numbered 10, after V lost 4 bases and J lost 8 bases. This CDR3 spans 15 amino acids. Germline loops: CDR1 SGHAT, CDR2 FQDESV (reference sequence). CDR3 DNA: TGTGCCAGCAGCTCCCAGAGCGGGAGTAATTATGAGCAGTTCTTC. Residues: CASSSQSGSNYEQFF.

The V and J genes are TRBV7-8 and TRBJ1-1, with TRBD1 matching over 7 bases. Germline V gene data show CDR1 as SGHVS and CDR2 as FQNEAQ. CDR3 size: 13 residues. V shed 5 bases, J shed 4 bases, and the junction held 4 bases outside the gene matches. The CDR3: CASSATGATEAFF. The CDR3, as DNA: TGTGCCAGCAGCGCAACAGGGGCCACTGAAGCTTTCTTT.

The rearrangement joins TRBV28 to TRBJ2-1; TRBD2 agrees at 11 bases. The V gene end was trimmed by 2 bases and the J gene end by 6 bases; junction bases not matched to a gene: 9. The CDR3 length is 17 residues. Germline V gives CDR1 MDHEN, CDR2 SYDVKM. CDR3 loop: CASSLIPGTSGTNEQFF. The CDR3 nucleotides are TGTGCCAGCAGTTTAATTCCCGGGACTAGCGGAACCAATGAGCAGTTCTTC.

V and J are TRBV24-1 and TRBJ1-2; 9 positions match TRBD1. The CDR3 spans 13 residues. Germline lookup yields CDR1 KGHDR and CDR2 SFDVKD. V was clipped by 6 bases and J by 3 bases; unmatched bases: 1. The CDR3 DNA follows: TGTGCCACCAGTCGGGACAGGGACTATGGCTACACCTTC. It codes for CATSRDRDYGYTF.